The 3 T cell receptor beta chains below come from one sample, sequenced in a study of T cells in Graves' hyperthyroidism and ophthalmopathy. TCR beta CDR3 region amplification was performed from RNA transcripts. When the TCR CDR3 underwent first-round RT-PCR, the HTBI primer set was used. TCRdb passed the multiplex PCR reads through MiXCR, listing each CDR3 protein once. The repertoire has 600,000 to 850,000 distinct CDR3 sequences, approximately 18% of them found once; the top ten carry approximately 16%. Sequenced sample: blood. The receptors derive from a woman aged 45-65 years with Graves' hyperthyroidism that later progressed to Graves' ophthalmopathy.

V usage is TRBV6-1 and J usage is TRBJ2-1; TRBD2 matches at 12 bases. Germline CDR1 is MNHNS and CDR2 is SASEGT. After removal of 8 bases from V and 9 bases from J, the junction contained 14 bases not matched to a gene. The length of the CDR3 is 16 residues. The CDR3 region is CASVLAPSGRVSEQFF. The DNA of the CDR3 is TGTGCCAGCGTCCTCGCCCCTAGCGGGAGGGTGTCTGAGCAGTTCTTC.

The CDR3 protein is CASSSGSPNYGYTF. The CDR3, as DNA: TGTGCCAGCAGCTCGGGTAGCCCTAACTATGGCTACACCTTC. The chain combines TRBV7-2 with TRBJ1-2; D not resolved. Germline CDR1 reads SGHTA; CDR2 reads FQGNSA. Trimming left V 4 bases short and J 0 bases short, with 9 bases between. CDR3 size: 14 residues.

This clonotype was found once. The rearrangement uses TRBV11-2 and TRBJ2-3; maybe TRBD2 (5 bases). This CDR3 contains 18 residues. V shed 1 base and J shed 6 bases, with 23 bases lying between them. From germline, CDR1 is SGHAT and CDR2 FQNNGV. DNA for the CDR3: TGTGCCAGCAGCTTAGGAGCGAACACCGGGGAGCTGCGGGATACGCAGTATTTT. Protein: CASSLGANTGELRDTQYF.